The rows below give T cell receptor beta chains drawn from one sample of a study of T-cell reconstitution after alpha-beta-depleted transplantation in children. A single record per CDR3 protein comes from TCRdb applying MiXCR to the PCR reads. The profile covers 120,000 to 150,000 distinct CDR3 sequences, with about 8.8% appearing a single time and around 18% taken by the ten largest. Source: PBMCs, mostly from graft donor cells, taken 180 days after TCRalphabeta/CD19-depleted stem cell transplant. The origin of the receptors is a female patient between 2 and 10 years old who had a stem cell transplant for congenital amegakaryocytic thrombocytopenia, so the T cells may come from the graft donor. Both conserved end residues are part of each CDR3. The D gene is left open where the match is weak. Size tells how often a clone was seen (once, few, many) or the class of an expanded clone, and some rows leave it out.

CDR3 protein: CASTPRWAGETQYF
CDR3 DNA: TGCGCCAGCACCCCGCGGTGGGCGGGAGAGACCCAGTACTTC
clone size: -
J gene: TRBJ2-5
D gene: -
V gene: TRBV10-1

CDR3 protein: CSAPEGLPSYEQYF
CDR3 DNA: TGCAGTGCCCCCGAGGGACTACCAAGCTACGAGCAGTACTTC
clone size: many
J gene: TRBJ2-7
D gene: TRBD2
V gene: TRBV20-1

CDR3 protein: CASSIGTSPNEKLFF
CDR3 DNA: TGCGCCAGCAGCATTGGGACAAGTCCCAATGAAAAACTGTTTTTT
clone size: many
J gene: TRBJ1-4
D gene: -
V gene: TRBV5-1

CDR3 protein: CASSRQGTIANEQFF
CDR3 DNA: TGTGCCAGCAGCCGACAGGGGACAATAGCCAATGAGCAGTTCTTC
clone size: few
J gene: TRBJ2-1
D gene: TRBD1
V gene: TRBV11-1

CDR3 protein: CAWIPRNRERNRRSGIRAFF
CDR3 DNA: TGTGCCTGGATACCCCGGAACAGGGAGCGGAATCGGCGATCGGGCATAAGGGCTTTCTTT
clone size: -
J gene: TRBJ1-1
D gene: -
V gene: TRBV30

CDR3 protein: CASSHQRGSGKHEQYF
CDR3 DNA: TGCGCCAGCAGCCATCAACGGGGTAGCGGGAAGCACGAGCAGTACTTC
clone size: few
J gene: TRBJ2-7
D gene: TRBD2
V gene: TRBV4-3

CDR3 protein: CASSSSGGYTDTQYF
CDR3 DNA: TGTGCCAGCAGCTCGAGCGGGGGGTACACAGATACGCAGTATTTT
clone size: many
J gene: TRBJ2-3
D gene: TRBD2
V gene: TRBV7-9

CDR3 protein: CASSRQLSYNEQFF
CDR3 DNA: TGTGCCAGCAGTCGACAGCTCTCCTACAATGAGCAGTTCTTC
clone size: few
J gene: TRBJ2-1
D gene: -
V gene: TRBV28

CDR3 protein: CSARGASGSQETQYF
CDR3 DNA: TGCAGTGCTAGGGGTGCTAGCGGGAGCCAAGAGACCCAGTACTTC
clone size: many
J gene: TRBJ2-5
D gene: TRBD2
V gene: TRBV20-1

CDR3 protein: CASRPDLAWPQHF
CDR3 DNA: TGTGCCAGCCGCCCGGACCTGGCATGGCCCCAGCATTTT
clone size: -
J gene: TRBJ1-5
D gene: -
V gene: TRBV28

CDR3 protein: CASSPEQGFNYGYTF
CDR3 DNA: TGTGCCAGCTCACCAGAACAGGGCTTCAACTATGGCTACACCTTC
clone size: many
J gene: TRBJ1-2
D gene: -
V gene: TRBV18